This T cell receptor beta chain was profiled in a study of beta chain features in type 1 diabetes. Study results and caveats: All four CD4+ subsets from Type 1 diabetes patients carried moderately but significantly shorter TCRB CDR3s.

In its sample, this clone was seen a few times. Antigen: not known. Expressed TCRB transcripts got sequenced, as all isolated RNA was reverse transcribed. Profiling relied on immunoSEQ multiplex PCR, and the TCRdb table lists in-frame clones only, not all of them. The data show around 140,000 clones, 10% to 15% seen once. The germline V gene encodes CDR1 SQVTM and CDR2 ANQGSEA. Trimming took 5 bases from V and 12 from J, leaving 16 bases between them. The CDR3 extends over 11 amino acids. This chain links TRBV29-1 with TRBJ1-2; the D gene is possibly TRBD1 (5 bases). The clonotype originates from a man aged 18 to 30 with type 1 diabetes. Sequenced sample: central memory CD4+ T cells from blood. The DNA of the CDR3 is TGCAGCGTTCAGGTCCAGGGATCTAACACCTTC. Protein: CSVQVQGSNTF.